The sample holds a few counts of the clone carrying this T cell receptor (beta chain). Its specificity is unknown. The sample comes from a study of Graves' ophthalmopathy and Graves' hyperthyroidism. Trimming took 6 bases from V and 6 from J, leaving 11 bases between them. CDR1 is MGHDK and CDR2 is SYGVNS in the germline V gene. This CDR3 region has 12 residues. RNA transcripts served as template for amplifying TCR beta CDR3 sequences. RT-PCR in the first round used HTBI primers; a second-round multiplex PCR followed. Via MiXCR, TCRdb re-called the multiplex PCR reads, giving one row per CDR3 protein. The sample yields 650,000 to 900,000 distinct CDR3 sequences, 40% seen once. Disease in donors with ophthalmopathy had moderate-to-severe activity, CAS ≥3, NOSPECS ≥4 and under 3 months' duration. Lactation, pregnancy, uncontrolled infections and other autoimmune diseases were all grounds for excluding patients.

Regarding the study as a whole: Blood was where most expanded thyroid clonotypes above 0.001 frequency also turned up.

The source is an adult man with Graves' ophthalmopathy. Sequenced: peripheral blood. This chain uses TRBV25-1 with TRBJ1-1; D unclear. The CDR3 sequence is CASSLTASEAFF. CDR3 DNA sequence: TGTGCCAGCAGCCTCACTGCCTCTGAAGCTTTCTTT. Full variable domain (missing parts from reference TRBV25-1 and TRBJ1-1): EADIYQTPRYLVIGTGKKITLECSQTMGHDKMYWYQQDPGMELHLIHYSYGVNSTEKGDLSSESTVSRIRTEHFPLTLESARPSHTSQYLCASSLTASEAFFGQGTRLTVV.